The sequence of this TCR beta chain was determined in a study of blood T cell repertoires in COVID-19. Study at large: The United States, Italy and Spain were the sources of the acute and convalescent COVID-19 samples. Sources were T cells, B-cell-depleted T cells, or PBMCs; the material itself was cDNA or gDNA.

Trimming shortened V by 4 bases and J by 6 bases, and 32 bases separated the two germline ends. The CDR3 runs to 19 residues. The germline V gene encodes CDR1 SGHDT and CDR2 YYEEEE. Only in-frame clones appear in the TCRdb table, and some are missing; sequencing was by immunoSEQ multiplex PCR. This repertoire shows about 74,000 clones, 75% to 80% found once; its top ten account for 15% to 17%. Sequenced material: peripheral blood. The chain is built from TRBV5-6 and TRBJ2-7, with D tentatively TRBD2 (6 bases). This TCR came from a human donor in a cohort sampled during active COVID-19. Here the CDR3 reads CASSRGSGRDLGNSAEQYF. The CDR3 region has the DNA TGTGCCAGCAGCCGCGGTAGTGGCAGGGACTTAGGAAATTCGGCCGAGCAGTACTTC.